The text below deals with one TCR beta chain. This sample is drawn from a study of beta chain features in type 1 diabetes. CDR1 SQVTM and CDR2 ANQGSEA come from the germline V gene. V lost 4 bases to trimming and J lost 2 bases; unmatched junction nucleotides: 1. The CDR3 spans 13 residues. cDNA synthesis used the whole RNA isolate, giving expressed TCRB sequences. Only in-frame clones appear in the TCRdb table, and some are missing; sequencing was by immunoSEQ multiplex PCR. The sample carries roughly 330,000 clones, 8% to 13% recorded once. The sample comprised naive CD4+ T cells from blood. The chain has TRBV29-1 and TRBJ2-5; 10 bases align to TRBD2. The TCR sequence derives from a woman between 25 and 40 years old in good health. The CDR3 nucleotides are TGCAGCGTTGGGACTAGCGGTCAAGAGACCCAGTACTTC. It specifies CSVGTSGQETQYF.